The sequence of this TCR beta chain was determined in a study of blood T cell repertoires in COVID-19. The wider study: Samples taken during acute and convalescent COVID-19 were collected in the United States, Italy and Spain. PBMCs, B-cell-depleted T cells, or T cells provided the cDNA or gDNA that made up the material.

Assay: immunoSEQ multiplex PCR; the TCRdb copy retains only in-frame clones and omits some. The table has more than 90,000 clones, around 87% seen once. The receptor was isolated from a woman aged 25 to 39 with acute or convalescent COVID-19. The sequencing input was peripheral blood.

This CDR3 is CATAGGTVNTGELFF. The CDR3 DNA sequence: TGCGCCACCGCCGGCGGGACAGTTAACACCGGGGAGCTGTTTTTT. V usage is TRBV5-1 and J usage is TRBJ2-2; a possible D gene is TRBD1 (7 bases). V lost 9 bases and J 2 bases, leaving 17 bases between the germline ends. Germline V gene lookup returns CDR1 SGHRS and CDR2 YFSETQ. This CDR3 contains 15 residues.